The 28 T cell receptor beta chains given below trace back to one sample, sequenced in a study of CD8 T cell repertoires and HIV-1 epitope variants. Which antigens these TCRs recognize remains unknown. TCRdb's table, derived via immunoSEQ multiplex PCR, lists solely in-frame clones and lacks some. The profile covers over 1,000 clones, with around two thirds appearing a single time and approximately 42% taken by the ten largest. Material: cultured CD8+ T cells derived from PBMCs. The receptors stem from a male donor with HIV.

This sequence joins TRBV6-4 and TRBJ2-3; 8 positions match TRBD2. The CDR3 has 15 amino acids. Germline assignment: CDR1 MRHNA and CDR2 SNTAGT. V trimming: 2 bases; J trimming: 0 bases; junction bases outside the gene matches: 1. The CDR3 here is CASSDASGSTDTQYF. Here the CDR3 DNA reads TGTGCCAGCAGTGACGCTAGCGGGAGCACAGATACGCAGTATTTT.

The rearrangement links TRBV9 to TRBJ1-1; D perhaps matches TRBD1 (5 bases). Germline lookup yields CDR1 SGDLS and CDR2 YYNGEE. The CDR3 totals 14 residues. Trimming removed 0 bases from V and 1 base from J, with 7 bases in between. The CDR3 DNA reads as TGTGCCAGCAGCGTAGCTGGGGGGAACACTGAAGCTTTCTTT. Translated, it gives CASSVAGGNTEAFF.

The V call is TRBV7-2, the J call TRBJ2-1; 13 bases align to TRBD2. Germline CDR1 reads SGHTA; CDR2 reads FQGNSA. The ends lost 5 bases at V and 8 bases at J; junction bases unmatched: 3. The CDR3 covers 14 residues. CDR3 in amino acids: CASSAGLAGYEQFF. The CDR3 nucleotides read TGTGCCAGCAGCGCGGGACTAGCGGGGTATGAGCAGTTCTTC.

The chain couples TRBV19 to TRBJ1-1; D perhaps matches TRBD1 (6 bases). CDR1 is LNHDA, CDR2 SQIVND, per germline (reference sequence). The CDR3 totals 14 residues. Trimming cost V 7 bases and J 1 base, with 13 bases left between them. The chain's CDR3 is CASTHGGGNTEAFF. The CDR3 region has the DNA TGTGCCAGTACCCATGGGGGCGGGAACACTGAAGCTTTCTTT. Combining the CDR3 with reference TRBV19 and TRBJ1-1 gives the whole variable domain DGGITQSPKYLFRKEGQNVTLSCEQNLNHDAMYWYRQDPGQGLRLIYYSQIVNDFQKGDIAEGYSVSREKKESFPLTVTSAQKNPTAFYLCASTHGGGNTEAFFGQGTRLTVV.

The rearrangement uses TRBV28 and TRBJ2-7; TRBD1 aligns across 11 bases. Germline CDR1 is MDHEN and CDR2 is SYDVKM. The V segment lost 10 bases and the J segment 1 base; nucleotides outside the gene matches: 6. This CDR3 is built from 14 residues. The CDR3 loop reads CAISDRGLSYEQYF. As DNA, the CDR3 is TGTGCCATCTCGGACAGGGGGCTTTCCTACGAGCAGTACTTC.

V usage is TRBV6-1 and J usage is TRBJ2-7; D not resolved. The CDR3 has 14 amino acids. V shed 0 bases and J shed 4 bases, with 10 bases lying between them. Germline V lookup: CDR1 MNHNS, CDR2 SASEGT. In DNA form, the CDR3 reads TGTGCCAGCAGTGAAGCGCGGAAAGGGTACGAGCAGTACTTC. Residues: CASSEARKGYEQYF.

This rearrangement joins TRBV15 to TRBJ2-1, with D unresolved. Germline-derived CDR1 and CDR2 are LNHNV and YYDKDF (reference sequence). The germline V and J ends were trimmed by 3 bases and 7 bases, with 10 bases remaining between them. This CDR3 contains 13 residues. The DNA of the CDR3 is TGTGCCACCAGCAGCCGAGTAGGGAATGAGCAGTTCTTC. It yields the protein CATSSRVGNEQFF. The variable domain in full, with the rest retrieved from reference TRBV15 and TRBJ2-1, is DAMVIQNPRYQVTQFGKPVTLSCSQTLNHNVMYWYQQKSSQAPKLLFHYYDKDFNNEADTPDNFQSRRPNTSFCFLDIRSPGLGDTAMYLCATSSRVGNEQFFGPGTRLTVL.

This sequence joins TRBV6-6 and TRBJ2-1, with TRBD1 identical over 7 bases. CDR1 is MNHNY and CDR2 is SVGAGI in the germline V gene (reference sequence). CDR3 length equals 15 residues. With 2 bases clipped from V and 4 bases from J, the junction kept 5 bases outside the gene matches. CDR3 coding DNA: TGTGCCAGCAGTTACCGACAGGGCGAATACAATGAGCAGTTCTTC. Its protein product is CASSYRQGEYNEQFF.

The rearrangement links TRBV2 to TRBJ2-3; possible D gene TRBD2, 5 bases. CDR1 and CDR2 from the germline V gene are SNHLY and FYNNEI. The CDR3 runs 15 residues. V shed 4 bases and J shed 2 bases, with 13 bases lying between them. CDR3 DNA sequence: TGTGCCAGCAGTGTAGTCGGGAAGATCACAGATACGCAGTATTTT. Its protein product is CASSVVGKITDTQYF.

The chain has TRBV19 and TRBJ2-1, with D possibly being TRBD2 (5 bases). This CDR3 contains 13 residues. The germline V gene encodes CDR1 LNHDA and CDR2 SQIVND (reference sequence). The ends were cut back, 3 bases at V and 4 bases at J, with 7 bases in the middle. The CDR3 loop reads CASSIGDYNEQFF. In nucleotides, the CDR3 is TGTGCCAGTAGTATCGGGGATTACAATGAGCAGTTCTTC.

The chain links TRBV12-5 to TRBJ2-6, with D tentatively TRBD1 (5 bases). The germline V gene encodes CDR1 LGHNT and CDR2 FRNRAP. This CDR3 is 18 amino acids long. V shed 5 bases and J shed 5 bases, with 22 bases lying between them. CDR3 sequence (DNA): TGTGCTAGTGGTCCGCCTTGTGCAGGACAAAGTCGGGCCAACGTCCTGACTTTC. Translating it yields CASGPPCAGQSRANVLTF. Full variable domain (rest looked up from reference TRBV12-5 and TRBJ2-6): DARVTQTPRHKVTEMGQEVTMRCQPILGHNTVFWYRQTMMQGLELLAYFRNRAPLDDSGMPKDRFSAEMPDATLATLKIQPSEPRDSAVYFCASGPPCAGQSRANVLTFGAGSRLTVL.

The chain combines TRBV7-9 with TRBJ2-7; the match to TRBD2 covers 7 bases. The ends lost 3 bases at V and 0 bases at J; junction bases unmatched: 5. Germline lookup yields CDR1 SEHNR and CDR2 FQNEAQ (reference sequence). The CDR3 has 15 amino acids. CDR3 nucleotides: TGTGCCAGCAGCTTCATCCCTAGCGGCTCCTACGAGCAGTACTTC. This translates into CASSFIPSGSYEQYF.

This rearrangement joins TRBV7-9 to TRBJ2-7; D is ambiguous. The CDR3 totals 13 residues. Trimming took 4 bases from V and 3 from J, leaving 10 bases between them. Germline CDR1 SEHNR, CDR2 FQNEAQ (reference sequence). The DNA for the CDR3 is TGTGCCAGCAGCTCCCCATTTGACTACGAGCAGTACTTC. Translating it yields CASSSPFDYEQYF.

The rearrangement links TRBV6-5 to TRBJ2-1; D is possibly TRBD2 (6 bases). V lost 2 bases to trimming and J lost 6 bases, with 14 bases between them. CDR3 size: 15 residues. Germline values: CDR1 MNHEY, CDR2 SVGAGI. The CDR3 DNA reads as TGTGCCAGCAGTTACGTCCCCGGGAGCTTCAATGAGCAGTTCTTC. Its protein product is CASSYVPGSFNEQFF.

The V call is TRBV15, the J call TRBJ2-1; D not certain. Trimming left V 0 bases short and J 7 bases short, with 4 bases between. The CDR3 spans 12 residues. Germline loops: CDR1 LNHNV, CDR2 YYDKDF (reference sequence). CDR3 sequence reads: CATSRDLNEQFF. DNA for the CDR3: TGTGCCACCAGCAGAGATTTAAATGAGCAGTTCTTC.

The J gene is TRBJ1-1, the V gene TRBV6-5, with D possibly TRBD1 on 6 matching bases. V was pared by 4 bases and J by 3 bases, with 15 bases between. Germline CDR1 reads MNHEY; CDR2 reads SVGAGI. This CDR3 comprises 15 residues. CDR3 in DNA: TGTGCCAGCAGTTCGGCAGGGGTTTTGGACACTGAAGCTTTCTTT. This translates into CASSSAGVLDTEAFF.

This clone was seen a few times. The chain joins TRBV6-5 to TRBJ2-7, with 9 positions matching TRBD1. The length of the CDR3 is 15 residues. V was clipped by 6 bases and J by 3 bases; unmatched bases: 9. Germline assignment: CDR1 MNHEY and CDR2 SVGAGI. The CDR3 sequence: CASSISPGQGYEQYF. As DNA, the CDR3 is TGTGCCAGCAGCATAAGCCCGGGACAGGGCTACGAGCAGTACTTC.

This clone was seen just once. The chain links TRBV9 to TRBJ2-7, with 8 bases matching TRBD2. The CDR3 loop spans 15 amino acids. J gave up 5 bases and V 3 bases, and 10 bases lay outside the gene matches. Germline lookup yields CDR1 SGDLS and CDR2 YYNGEE. The CDR3 here is CASSAAPGGQHEQYF. The CDR3 DNA follows: TGTGCCAGCAGCGCTGCCCCGGGAGGGCAACACGAGCAGTACTTC.

The chain is built from TRBV13 and TRBJ2-7; 10 positions match TRBD2. CDR1 is PRHDT and CDR2 is FYEKMQ in the germline V gene (reference sequence). V lost 5 bases, J lost 4 bases, and 11 bases stayed unmatched. The CDR3 covers 16 residues. CDR3 loop: CASSARRLAGEYEQYF. In DNA, the CDR3 is TGTGCCAGCAGCGCCCGTCGGCTAGCGGGAGAGTACGAGCAGTACTTC.

V gene TRBV2 combines with J gene TRBJ2-2; D is possibly TRBD2 (5 bases). The CDR3 contains 15 residues. From germline, CDR1 is SNHLY and CDR2 FYNNEI. Trimming shortened V by 5 bases and J by 0 bases, and 10 bases separated the two germline ends. The DNA of the CDR3 is TGTGCCAGCAGTTTGAGCGGAGCGAACACCGGGGAGCTGTTTTTT. Translation gives CASSLSGANTGELFF.

V usage is TRBV7-2 and J usage is TRBJ2-7, with D perhaps matching TRBD2 (6 bases). CDR3 length equals 15 residues. Trimming removed 2 bases from V and 0 bases from J, with 11 bases in between. Germline V CDR1 and CDR2: SGHTA, FQGNSA. CDR3 loop: CASSLTRDSSYEQYF. Here the CDR3 DNA reads TGTGCCAGCAGCTTAACCCGGGACTCCTCCTACGAGCAGTACTTC.

This clone was seen just once. V gene TRBV5-6 combines with J gene TRBJ2-3; the match to TRBD2 covers 7 bases. CDR1 is SGHDT and CDR2 is YYEEEE in the germline V gene. This CDR3 contains 16 residues. V shed 2 bases and J 5 bases; nucleotides not matched to a gene: 11. The CDR3 DNA reads as TGTGCCAGCAGCTTCCCGGGAGCGGGGTTGGTAGATACGCAGTATTTT. This sequence encodes CASSFPGAGLVDTQYF.

The V and J genes are TRBV6-1 and TRBJ2-1; TRBD1 or TRBD2 may be the D gene (5 bases each). The length of the CDR3 is 16 residues. Deletions cut 2 bases from V and 0 bases from J, with 11 bases between. Per the germline V gene, CDR1 is MNHNS and CDR2 is SASEGT. This chain's CDR3 is CASSEFGAGSYNEQFF. DNA for the CDR3: TGTGCCAGCAGTGAATTTGGGGCGGGCTCCTACAATGAGCAGTTCTTC.

The chain recombines TRBV29-1 with TRBJ2-1, with a weak D call TRBD1 (6 bases). Per germline, CDR1 SQVTM and CDR2 ANQGSEA. The CDR3 loop spans 13 amino acids. V was trimmed by 2 bases and J by 8 bases, leaving 13 bases between them. The CDR3 DNA sequence: TGCAGCGTTGAATATTTGGGGGCACATGAGCAGTTCTTC. Its protein product is CSVEYLGAHEQFF.

This sequence joins TRBV29-1 and TRBJ1-2; D is unresolved. Germline assignment: CDR1 SQVTM and CDR2 ANQGSEA. The CDR3 is made up of 14 amino acids. Trimming took 4 bases from V and 0 from J, leaving 12 bases between them. The CDR3 here is CSVVILSANYGYTF. The DNA of the CDR3 is TGCAGCGTTGTCATCCTATCAGCTAACTATGGCTACACCTTC.

This chain uses TRBV5-1 with TRBJ2-6, with 8 nucleotides matching TRBD1. Germline assignment: CDR1 SGHRS and CDR2 YFSETQ. There are 17 residues in the CDR3. The ends lost 0 bases at V and 2 bases at J; junction bases unmatched: 4. The CDR3 nucleotides read TGCGCCAGCAGCTTGGCCAGGGGGCGGACTGGGGCCAACGTCCTGACTTTC. Its protein is CASSLARGRTGANVLTF.

The chain carries TRBV7-9 and TRBJ2-7; 7 bases align to TRBD2. In germline, CDR1 is SEHNR, CDR2 FQNEAQ (reference sequence). This CDR3 region has 14 residues. V dropped 5 bases and J dropped 4; count of bases not matched to a gene: 8. CDR3 DNA sequence: TGTGCCAGCAGCCCGACGGGGGGTATATACGAGCAGTACTTC. Its translation: CASSPTGGIYEQYF.

The table lists this clone with a few counts. V usage is TRBV30 and J usage is TRBJ2-5, with unresolved D. Trimming removed 1 base from V and 5 bases from J, with 8 bases in between. Per the germline V gene, CDR1 is GTSNPN and CDR2 is SVGIG (reference sequence). The CDR3 runs to 12 residues. The CDR3 bases are TGTGCCTGGAGTGCGGTCCGGGAGACCCAGTACTTC. Translating gives CAWSAVRETQYF. Full variable domain (remainder filled in from reference TRBV30 and TRBJ2-5): SQTIHQWPATLVQPVGSPLSLECTVEGTSNPNLYWYRQAAGRGLQLLFYSVGIGQISSEVPQNLSASRPQDRQFILSSKKLLLSDSGFYLCAWSAVRETQYFGPGTRLLVL.